A selection of T cell receptor beta chains follows, all from one sample in a study of T cells in Graves' hyperthyroidism and ophthalmopathy. TCRdb reanalysed the multiplex PCR reads using MiXCR and keeps one entry per CDR3 protein. Of 530,000 or so distinct CDR3 sequences listed, less than 25% were seen once; the top ten hold about 11%. Sample: blood. Source of these receptors: a young woman with Graves' ophthalmopathy. The CDR3 runs from the conserved cysteine through the conserved F or W. The order of the fields is V gene, J gene, D gene, clone size, CDR3 DNA, CDR3 protein. The D gene is left open where the match is weak. The size of a clone is reported for some rows only, either as once, few or many, or as a class for expanded clones.

TRBV20-1	TRBJ2-7	TRBD2	once	TGCAGTGCTAGATATGGGACTAGCGGGGAGTACGAGCAGTACTTC	CSARYGTSGEYEQYF
TRBV7-2	TRBJ2-2	NA	many	TGTGCCAGCACCGAGCCCACCGGGGAGCTGTTTTTT	CASTEPTGELFF
TRBV6-2/TRBV6-3	TRBJ2-6	NA	many	TGTGCCAGCAGTACCAGGGGGGCTGGGGCCAACGTCCTGACTTTC	CASSTRGAGANVLTF
TRBV24-1	TRBJ2-5	NA	NA	TGTGCCACCAGTGATCATCAGGGTATTCAAGAGACCCAGTACTTC	CATSDHQGIQETQYF
TRBV28	TRBJ1-2	TRBD1	many	TGTGCCAGCTGTTCCGGGACAGGGGTTTTCTATGGCTACACCTTC	CASCSGTGVFYGYTF
TRBV4-1	TRBJ2-5	NA	NA	TGCGCCAGCAGCCAAGGGAGTGGGCTCCAAGAGACCCAGTACTTC	CASSQGSGLQETQYF
TRBV12-3/TRBV12-4	TRBJ1-6	NA	many	TGTGCCAGCAGTTCCGAGGGTTATTCACCCCTCCACTTT	CASSSEGYSPLHF
TRBV7-6	TRBJ1-1	NA	many	TGTGCCAGCAGCTTAAACAGGGTCGACACTGAAGCTTTCTTT	CASSLNRVDTEAFF
TRBV29-1	TRBJ2-7	TRBD2	many	TGCAGCGTTGGAGGGGGACTAGCGGGGGTCGAGCAGTACTTC	CSVGGGLAGVEQYF
TRBV6-1	TRBJ2-4	NA	NA	TGTGCCAGCAGTGAACACAGGGATGGCATTCAGTACTTC	CASSEHRDGIQYF
TRBV6-2/TRBV6-3	TRBJ2-7	NA	many	TGTGCCAGCTCGCCAGGATACTCGAGCTCCTACGAGCAGTACTTC	CASSPGYSSSYEQYF
TRBV30	TRBJ1-2	TRBD1	NA	TGTGCCTGGAGTGTTCCCGGGACAGGGAAGGATGGCTACACCTTC	CAWSVPGTGKDGYTF
TRBV6-1	TRBJ1-5	TRBD1	few	TGTGCCAGCAGTGACTGGGACAGGGACAATCAGCCCCAGCATTTT	CASSDWDRDNQPQHF
TRBV6-1	TRBJ1-1	TRBD1	many	TGTGCCAGCAGTCCAGGGACAGCGGAAGCTTTCTTT	CASSPGTAEAFF